A selection of T cell receptor beta chains follows, all from one sample in a study of shared clonotypes between healthy human individuals. Generated by immunoSEQ multiplex PCR, the TCRdb table keeps only in-frame clones and is missing some. The table shows around 200,000 clones, with about 66% occurring only once. Sequencing input: memory CD4+ T cells sorted from blood. Source of these receptors: a man under 40 in good health. The CDR3 runs from the conserved cysteine through the conserved F or W. A D gene is named only where the DNA matches it firmly. Some rows have no size entry. The others give once, few or many, or a class for an expanded clone.

>TRBJ2-7|TRBV6-1|-|TRBD2
TGTGCCAGCAGTGAAGTGCAGGGACTAGCGACCGAGCAGTACTTC
CASSEVQGLATEQYF
>TRBJ2-1|TRBV27|-|TRBD1
TGTGCCAGCAGTCTCCGGGACAGGGGTGACCACAATGAGCAGTTCTTC
CASSLRDRGDHNEQFF
>TRBJ2-7|TRBV7-2|-|-
TGTGCCAGCAGCTTATATTTTGGGATAGGCTACGAGCAGTACTTC
CASSLYFGIGYEQYF
>TRBJ2-1|TRBV15|-|TRBD1
TGTGCCACCAGCAGAGGTTCGGGACAGGGCAGCAATGAGCAGTTCTTC
CATSRGSGQGSNEQFF
>TRBJ2-7|TRBV28|-|TRBD1
TGTGCCAGCAGGAACAGGGGGACCTACGAGCAGTACTTC
CASRNRGTYEQYF
>TRBJ2-7|TRBV5-1|-|-
TGCGCCAGCAGCTTGGGAGGCGGGGTCGCCTACGAGCAGTACTTC
CASSLGGGVAYEQYF
>TRBJ2-7|TRBV29-1|-|TRBD1
TGCAGCGCCGGGACAGTTTACGAGCAGTACTTC
CSAGTVYEQYF
>TRBJ2-2|TRBV5-1|-|TRBD1
TGCGCCAGCAGACGGACAGGGACGAACACCGGGGAGCTGTTTTTT
CASRRTGTNTGELFF
>TRBJ2-7|TRBV19|-|TRBD2
TGTGCCAGTAGTATGAGGGGCGCGGCGGGGGGCCCCTACGAGCAGTACTTC
CASSMRGAAGGPYEQYF
>TRBJ2-3|TRBV2|few|-
TGTGCCAGCAGTGAAGAGAGACAAGGGATGGAAGATACGCAGTATTTT
CASSEERQGMEDTQYF
>TRBJ2-7|TRBV28|-|-
TGTGCCACCTTATCCGGGACCAACTCCCCGGTGGAGCAGTACTTC
CATLSGTNSPVEQYF
>TRBJ2-7|TRBV10-3|-|-
TGTGCCATCAATGGACTACGGGATTACGAGCAGTACTTC
CAINGLRDYEQYF
>TRBJ1-2|TRBV7-9|few|TRBD1
TGTGCCAGCAGCTTAGACGGGACAGGGGGCGGCTATGGCTACACCTTC
CASSLDGTGGGYGYTF
>TRBJ2-7|TRBV2|once|-
TGTGCCAGCAGCCGGGTGGACTACGAGCAGTACTTC
CASSRVDYEQYF
>TRBJ1-4|TRBV7-9|-|TRBD1
TGTGCCAGCAGCTTAGCCGGGACAGAGAGGGCGTTTGTAGGTGAAAAACTGTTTTTT
CASSLAGTERAFVGEKLFF
>TRBJ2-5|TRBV5-6|few|-
TGTGCCAGCAGCTTGGTACCGGAGACCCAGTACTTC
CASSLVPETQYF
>TRBJ2-1|TRBV25-1|once|TRBD2
TGTGCCAGCAGTGAATACACTAGCGGCTCCTACAATGAGCAGTTCTTC
CASSEYTSGSYNEQFF
>TRBJ1-1|TRBV18|-|-
TGTGCCAGCTCACCGGTCCGTGAAGCTTTCTTT
CASSPVREAFF
>TRBJ2-1|TRBV5-1|-|-
TGCGCCAGCAGCCACGGAGGGCCCCGGACCTACAATGAGCAGTTCTTC
CASSHGGPRTYNEQFF
>TRBJ2-1|TRBV2|-|TRBD2
TGTGCCACCTCAGAATCTTATAGCGGGGGGCGGCAGTTCTTC
CATSESYSGGRQFF
>TRBJ1-3|TRBV5-4|-|-
TGTGCCAGCAGCTTGGGGGCAGACTCTGGAAACACCATATATTTT
CASSLGADSGNTIYF
>TRBJ1-3|TRBV29-1|many|-
TGCAGCGTCGGATTGGGTCAGGCTGGAAACACCATATATTTT
CSVGLGQAGNTIYF
>TRBJ2-7|TRBV28|-|TRBD1
TGTGCCAGCAGTGAGCTCGGGACAGGTATCGTTTACGAGCAGTACTTC
CASSELGTGIVYEQYF
>TRBJ2-7|TRBV6-5|-|-
TGTGCCAGCAGATCCTCGATGGGTCCCTCCTACGAGCAGTACTTC
CASRSSMGPSYEQYF
>TRBJ2-1|TRBV6-1|many|-
TGTGCCAGCAGTCTTGGCGGGACGGTTGGTGAGCAGTTCTTC
CASSLGGTVGEQFF
>TRBJ1-5|TRBV28|-|-
TGTGCCAGCAGTTTTATTAAGGGAGGTCGGCCCCAGCATTTT
CASSFIKGGRPQHF
>TRBJ2-4|TRBV12-5|few|-
TGTGCTAGTGGTTTGGTACTGATCCGGCGAGGGTATCAAGCCAAAAACATTCAGTACTTC
CASGLVLIRRGYQAKNIQYF
>TRBJ2-4|TRBV5-6|-|-
TGTGCCAGCAGCTTCGAGGGTTTATTAGCCAAAAACATTCAGTACTTC
CASSFEGLLAKNIQYF
>TRBJ2-1|TRBV11-3|few|TRBD1
TGTGCCAGCAGCTACAGGACAGGACCCGGCAATGAGCAGTTCTTC
CASSYRTGPGNEQFF
>TRBJ2-7|TRBV27|-|TRBD1
TGTGCCAGCGGGAATGACAGGGGTGACGACGAGCAGTACTTC
CASGNDRGDDEQYF
>TRBJ1-2|TRBV19|-|-
TGTGCCAGCTGCGCCGGGCAGGGCTATGGCTACACCTTC
CASCAGQGYGYTF
>TRBJ2-7|TRBV10-2|-|TRBD1
TGCGCCAGCGGACAGGGTGTCGAGCAGTACTTC
CASGQGVEQYF